This TCR beta chain was identified in a study of shared clonotypes between healthy human individuals. Repertoires were generated with immunoSEQ multiplex PCR, while TCRdb's copy carries only in-frame clones and drops some. The table records just over 2,000,000 clones, just under 95% of them present only once. Terminally differentiated effector memory CD45RA+ cells were excluded by CCR7 positive selection of CD45RO-negative cells. The receptor comes from a man aged 18-30 years in good health. The material sequenced was naive CD8+ T cells sorted from blood.

Written as DNA, the CDR3 is TGTGCCAGCAGTTCCCCCGGACAGCAAAAAGCCTACGAGCAGTACTTC. The encoded protein is CASSSPGQQKAYEQYF. V and J are TRBV28 and TRBJ2-7; perhaps TRBD1 as D (6 bases). Germline CDR1 MDHEN, CDR2 SYDVKM. The CDR3 is 16 amino acids. Trimming shortened V by 4 bases and J by 2 bases, and 18 bases separated the two germline ends.